The source of this TCR beta chain is a study of human T cells and chemical hapten exposure. Source study methods: Samples had a median of around 91,000 TCRs, ranging roughly 23,224 to 750,000. TCRdb called the RACE reads again in MiXCR, with one record for every CDR3 protein. These V and J calls originate from TCRdb's pipeline instead of the authors' own analysis. The sample lists roughly 52,000 distinct CDR3 sequences, over 9.5% occurring once. V was trimmed by 0 bases and J by 11 bases, leaving 22 bases between them. From germline, CDR1 is LGHNA and CDR2 YNFKEQ. CDR3 length equals 17 residues. At least ten counts were recorded for this clonotype. Time point of the sample: patch test 2, 6 weeks after DPC sensitization. Treatment given: therapeutic diphenylcyclopropenone sensitization with weekly scalp DPC.

The clonotype comes from a woman aged 50 to 60 with alopecia areata. Some clones in this sample may be carry-over from other donors' samples. The sequencing here drew on whole blood, taken in connection with sensitization to the hapten diphenylcyclopropenone (DPC). The chain employs TRBV4-2 and TRBJ1-4; the D gene is possibly TRBD1 (5 bases). CDR3 sequence reads: CASSQDQAGTLGGKLFF. In nucleotides, the CDR3 is TGTGCCAGCAGCCAAGACCAAGCCGGGACCCTAGGAGGTAAACTGTTTTTT.